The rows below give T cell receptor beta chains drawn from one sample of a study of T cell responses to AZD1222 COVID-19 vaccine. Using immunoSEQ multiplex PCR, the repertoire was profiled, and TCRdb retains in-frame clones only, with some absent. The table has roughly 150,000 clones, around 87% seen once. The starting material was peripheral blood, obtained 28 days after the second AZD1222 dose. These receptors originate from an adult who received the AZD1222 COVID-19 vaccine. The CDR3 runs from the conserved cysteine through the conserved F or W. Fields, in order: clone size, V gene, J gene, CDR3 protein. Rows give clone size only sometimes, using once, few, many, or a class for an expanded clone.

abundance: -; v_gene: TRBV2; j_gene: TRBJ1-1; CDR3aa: CASRGGPEAFF
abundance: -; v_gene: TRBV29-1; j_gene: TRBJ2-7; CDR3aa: CSVESPGPSSYEQYF
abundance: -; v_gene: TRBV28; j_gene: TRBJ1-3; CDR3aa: CASSGVAWSGNTIYF
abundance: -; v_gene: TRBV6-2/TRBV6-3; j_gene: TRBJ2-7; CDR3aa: CASSYSKETQYF
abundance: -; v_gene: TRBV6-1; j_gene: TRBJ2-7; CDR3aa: CASSEGKYEQYF
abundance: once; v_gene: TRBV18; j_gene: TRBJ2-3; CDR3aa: CASSPNTPSTDTQYF
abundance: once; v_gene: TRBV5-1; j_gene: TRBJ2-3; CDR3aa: CASSLGLAGASDTQYF
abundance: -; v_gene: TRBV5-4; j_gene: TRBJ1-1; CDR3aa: CASSGQGGNTEAFF
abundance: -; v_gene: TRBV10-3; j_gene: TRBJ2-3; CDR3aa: CAISGGTSGRGGTDTQYF
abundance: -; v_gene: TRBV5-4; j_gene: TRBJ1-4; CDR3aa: CASSWGPTNEKLFF
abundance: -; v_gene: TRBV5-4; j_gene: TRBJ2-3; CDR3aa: CASSGRDRGGDTQYF
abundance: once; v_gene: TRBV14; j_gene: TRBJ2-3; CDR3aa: CASSQITTSGRTDTQYF
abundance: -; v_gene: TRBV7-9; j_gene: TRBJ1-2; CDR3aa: CASSLDVGARYTF
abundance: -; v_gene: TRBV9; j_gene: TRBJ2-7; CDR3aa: CASSVLADFTYEQYF
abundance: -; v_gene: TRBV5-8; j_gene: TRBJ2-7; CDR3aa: CASSLGRGQASYEQYF
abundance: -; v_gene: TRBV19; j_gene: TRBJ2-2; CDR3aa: CASSQGAMDTGELFF
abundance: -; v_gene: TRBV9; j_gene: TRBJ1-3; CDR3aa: CASSGDRANSGNTIYF
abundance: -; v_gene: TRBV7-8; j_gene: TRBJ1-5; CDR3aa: CASSRDRHQPQHF
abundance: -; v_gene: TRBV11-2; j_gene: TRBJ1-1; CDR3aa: CASTTGAGLTEAFF
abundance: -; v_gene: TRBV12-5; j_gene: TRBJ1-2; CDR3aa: CASGSDSNYGYTF
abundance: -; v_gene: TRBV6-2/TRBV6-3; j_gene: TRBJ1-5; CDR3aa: CASSYVQTEEEPQHF
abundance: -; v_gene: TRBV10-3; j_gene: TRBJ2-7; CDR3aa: CAIRATSSEQYF
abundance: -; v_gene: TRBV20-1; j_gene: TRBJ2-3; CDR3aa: CSAIISATQYF
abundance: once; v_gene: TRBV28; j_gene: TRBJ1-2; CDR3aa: CASSLSAGRGFTF
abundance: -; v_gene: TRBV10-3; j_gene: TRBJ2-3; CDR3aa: CAIRDGNTDTQYF
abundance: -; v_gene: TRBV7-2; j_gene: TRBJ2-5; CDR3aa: CASSRVATQETQYF
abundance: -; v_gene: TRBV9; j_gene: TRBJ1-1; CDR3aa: CASSVGWSMNTEAFF
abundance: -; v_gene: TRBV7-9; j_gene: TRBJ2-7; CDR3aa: CASSSPRPTSGGFYEQYF
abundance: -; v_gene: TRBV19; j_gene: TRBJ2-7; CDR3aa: CASSIGGTRSYEQYF
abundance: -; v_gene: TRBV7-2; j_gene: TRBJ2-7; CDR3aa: CASSNTLAEFYEQYF
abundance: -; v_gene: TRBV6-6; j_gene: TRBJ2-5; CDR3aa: CASSSRQGRETQYF
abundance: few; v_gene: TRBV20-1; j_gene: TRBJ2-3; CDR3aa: CSASQGVEDTQYF
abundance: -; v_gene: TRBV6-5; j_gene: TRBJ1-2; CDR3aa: CASSYSAEGGYTF
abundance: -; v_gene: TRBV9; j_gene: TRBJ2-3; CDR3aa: CASSVDPGGDTQYF
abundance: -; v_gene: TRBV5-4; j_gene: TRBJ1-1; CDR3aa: CASSLAGSRMNTEAFF
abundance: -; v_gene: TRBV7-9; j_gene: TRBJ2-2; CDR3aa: CASRNPGGPITGELFF
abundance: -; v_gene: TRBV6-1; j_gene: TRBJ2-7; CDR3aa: CASSERGPYEQYF
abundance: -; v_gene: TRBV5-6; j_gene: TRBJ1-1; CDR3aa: CASSSMGALEAFF
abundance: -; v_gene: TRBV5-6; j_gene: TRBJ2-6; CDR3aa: CASSRIGPGANVLTF
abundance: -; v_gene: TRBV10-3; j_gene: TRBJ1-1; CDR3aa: CAISKGQVTEAFF
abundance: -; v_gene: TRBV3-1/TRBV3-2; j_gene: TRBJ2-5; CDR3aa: CASSLQTGEETQYF
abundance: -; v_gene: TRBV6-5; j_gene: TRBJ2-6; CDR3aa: CASTIPGANVLTF
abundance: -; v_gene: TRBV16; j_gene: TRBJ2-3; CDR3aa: CASSQSYRTDTQYF
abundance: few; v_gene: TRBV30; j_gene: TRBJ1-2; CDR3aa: CAWSVRGARGSGYTF
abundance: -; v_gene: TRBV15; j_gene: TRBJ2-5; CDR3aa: CATSRSLAGAQETQYF
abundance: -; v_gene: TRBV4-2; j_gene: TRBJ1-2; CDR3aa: CASSQEVLTGVNGYTF
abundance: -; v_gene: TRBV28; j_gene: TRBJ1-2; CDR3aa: CASTGWTGDGYTF